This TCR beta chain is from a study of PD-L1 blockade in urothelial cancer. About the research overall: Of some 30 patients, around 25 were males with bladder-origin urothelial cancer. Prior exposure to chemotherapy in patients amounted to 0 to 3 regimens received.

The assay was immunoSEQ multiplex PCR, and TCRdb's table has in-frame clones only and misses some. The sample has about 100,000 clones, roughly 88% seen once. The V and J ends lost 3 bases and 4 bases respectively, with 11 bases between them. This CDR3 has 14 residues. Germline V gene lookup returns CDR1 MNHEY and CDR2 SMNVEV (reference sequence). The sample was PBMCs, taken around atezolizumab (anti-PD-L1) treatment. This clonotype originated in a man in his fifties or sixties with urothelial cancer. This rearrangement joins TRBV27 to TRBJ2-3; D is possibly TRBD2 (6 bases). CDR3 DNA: TGTGCCAGCAGTTTGACTAGTCCCGCAGATACGCAGTATTTT. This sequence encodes CASSLTSPADTQYF.